The rows below give T cell receptor beta chains drawn from one sample of a study of somatic mutations in cytotoxic T cells in rheumatoid arthritis. The protocol was immunoSEQ multiplex PCR, while the TCRdb copy is restricted to in-frame clones and leaves out a portion. The sample includes approximately 4,800 clones, about 84% of them seen just once. The sequenced sample was CD8+ T cells sorted from blood, obtained at a follow-up visit. The receptors were sampled from a man in his forties with rheumatoid arthritis. Each CDR3 is given with its conserved first and last residue. The D gene is left open where the match is weak. Some rows have no size entry. The others give once, few or many, or a class for an expanded clone.

V,size,D,J,DNA,CDR3
TRBV4-2,-,-,TRBJ1-2,TGTGCCAGCAGCCAAGATCTTGAGACAGCCTACAACTATGGCTACACCTTC,CASSQDLETAYNYGYTF
TRBV2,-,-,TRBJ1-2,TGTGCCAGCATCAGCTATGGCTACACCTTC,CASISYGYTF
TRBV4-2,-,TRBD2,TRBJ2-2,TGTGCCAGCAGACTAGCGGGATTCACCGGGGAGCTGTTTTTT,CASRLAGFTGELFF
TRBV4-1,-,-,TRBJ2-3,TGCGCCAGTGGGACCAGCCAAGGATTCGCGCAGTATTTT,CASGTSQGFAQYF
TRBV28,few,-,TRBJ2-1,TGTGCCAGCAGTTTTTACTTTTCAGGTTACAATGAGCAGTTCTTC,CASSFYFSGYNEQFF
TRBV6-5,-,TRBD2,TRBJ2-5,TGTGCCAGCAGCCAAAGCGGGGGTCTCCAAGAGACCCAGTACTTC,CASSQSGGLQETQYF
TRBV28,-,TRBD2,TRBJ2-1,TGTGCCAGCAAGCGGGGCTCCTACAATGAGCAGTTCTTC,CASKRGSYNEQFF
TRBV9,-,-,TRBJ2-2,TGTGCCAGCAGCGTAGGCGACACCGGGGAGCTGTTTTTT,CASSVGDTGELFF
TRBV5-4,-,TRBD2,TRBJ2-7,TGTGCCAGCAGCGTTAGACCCACACCGGGACTAGGGTACGAGCAGTACTTC,CASSVRPTPGLGYEQYF
TRBV5-4,-,TRBD2,TRBJ2-1,TGTGCCAGCAGCTTGGAGCTAGCGGACTCCTACAATGAGCAGTTCTTC,CASSLELADSYNEQFF
TRBV5-1,-,TRBD2,TRBJ2-1,TGCGCCAGCAGCTCCACCACTAGCGCCTACAATGAGCAGTTCTTC,CASSSTTSAYNEQFF
TRBV30,-,TRBD2,TRBJ2-1,TGTGCCTGGAGTGTAATAGCGGGAAGGTCTCGGAATGAGCAGTTCTTC,CAWSVIAGRSRNEQFF
TRBV7-9,-,-,TRBJ1-2,TGTGCCAGCAGGGGGGGCAGCTTCTATGGCTACACCTTC,CASRGGSFYGYTF
TRBV15,-,TRBD2,TRBJ2-1,TGTGCCACCAGCAGAGATCAGACTAGCGGGAGGGGCAATGAGCAGTTCTTC,CATSRDQTSGRGNEQFF
TRBV5-8,once,-,TRBJ2-2,TGTGCCAGCAGCCACTCAAGGGGGGGAACCGGGGAGCTGTTTTTT,CASSHSRGGTGELFF
TRBV9,-,-,TRBJ1-2,TGTGCCAGCAGCTCACCCGGGGGTCGCTCCTATGGCTACACCTTC,CASSSPGGRSYGYTF
TRBV16,-,-,TRBJ1-2,TGTGCCAGCAGCCAATGGGACCCCCAGGCCACTAACTATGGCTACACCTTC,CASSQWDPQATNYGYTF
TRBV30,-,-,TRBJ1-2,TGTGCCTGGATGGGGATCGACTATGGCTACACCTTC,CAWMGIDYGYTF
TRBV9,-,TRBD2,TRBJ2-5,TGTGCCAGCACCCGGGGGAGGGAGGGCCCCTTGGGAGGGAAAGAGACCCAGTACTTC,CASTRGREGPLGGKETQYF
TRBV4-2,few,-,TRBJ2-2,TGTGCCAGCAGCCCCCCGAGCGACACCGGGGAGCTGTTTTTT,CASSPPSDTGELFF
TRBV4-1,few,-,TRBJ2-1,TGCGCCAGCAGCCAAGAAGGGAAAACAGGGCCCTACAATGAGCAGTTCTTC,CASSQEGKTGPYNEQFF
TRBV11-2,-,TRBD2,TRBJ2-1,TGTGCCAGCAGCCTCACTAGCGGGAGCTCCTACAATGAGCAGTTCTTC,CASSLTSGSSYNEQFF
TRBV4-1,-,-,TRBJ2-7,TGCGCCAGCAGCCAAGTCGGCGGAAAGGTGATCGTCTACGAGCAGTACTTC,CASSQVGGKVIVYEQYF
TRBV6-4,-,TRBD1,TRBJ2-3,TGTGCCAGCAGTGCGGGACAGGGGGCAGATACGCAGTATTTT,CASSAGQGADTQYF
TRBV4-1,-,TRBD2,TRBJ2-1,TGCGCCAGCAGCCAAGTAGCGGGCCTGAGGGTCTTCAATGAGCAGTTCTTC,CASSQVAGLRVFNEQFF
TRBV11-2,-,TRBD1,TRBJ2-1,TGTGCCAGCAGCGTCTACAGGGGGAGGTCCTACAATGAGCAGTTCTTC,CASSVYRGRSYNEQFF
TRBV9,-,-,TRBJ1-2,TGTGCCAGCAGCCACCGCTATGGCTACACCTTC,CASSHRYGYTF
TRBV27,-,TRBD1,TRBJ1-3,TGTGCCAGCAGTTCCTACAGGGGTTCCGGAAACACCATATATTTT,CASSSYRGSGNTIYF
TRBV6-1,-,-,TRBJ1-1,TGTGCCAGTGCTCCGGGGGGAAAGAACACTGAAGCTTTCTTT,CASAPGGKNTEAFF
TRBV27,-,TRBD2,TRBJ2-1,TGTGCCAGCAGTATAACCTCGGGAGGCTCCTACAATGAGCAGTTCTTC,CASSITSGGSYNEQFF
TRBV10-3,-,-,TRBJ1-2,TGTGCCATCAGTGAGCCCTACCACGGTCCCAACTACACCTTC,CAISEPYHGPNYTF
TRBV29-1,-,TRBD1,TRBJ1-2,TGCAGCGCCTACGGACTCAGGACAGGGGACTCCTATGGCTACACCTTC,CSAYGLRTGDSYGYTF
TRBV5-5,-,-,TRBJ1-5,TGTGCCAGCAGCCCATTTCTCTGGGACAATAGCAATCAGCCCCAGCATTTT,CASSPFLWDNSNQPQHF
TRBV10-3,-,-,TRBJ1-3,TGTGCCATCAGTAATGGAAACACCATATATTTT,CAISNGNTIYF
TRBV11-2,-,TRBD2,TRBJ2-1,TGTGCCAGCAGCTTGCGCCCACTAGCGGGGGCCAATGAGCAGTTCTTC,CASSLRPLAGANEQFF
TRBV9,-,TRBD2,TRBJ2-1,TGTGCCAGCAGCCCCTATAGCGGGATCAGCAATGAGCAGTTCTTC,CASSPYSGISNEQFF
TRBV5-4,-,TRBD1,TRBJ1-2,TGTGCCAGCAGCTTGGGGACAGGGGCCCATACTAACTATGGCTACACCTTC,CASSLGTGAHTNYGYTF
TRBV9,-,-,TRBJ2-1,TGTGCCAGTGGGAGCTCCTACAATGAGCAGTTCTTC,CASGSSYNEQFF
TRBV5-5,-,-,TRBJ2-3,TGTGCCAGCAGCCAACAGGGCCGCGGCACAGATACGCAGTATTTT,CASSQQGRGTDTQYF
TRBV11-2,-,-,TRBJ1-5,TGTGCCAGCAGCTTAGATCCGGCAGGGAACAATCAGCCCCAGCATTTT,CASSLDPAGNNQPQHF
TRBV21-1,-,-,TRBJ2-7,TGTGCCAGCCGGGGGGCCGCCGCCGGGTTCGACGAGCAGTACTTC,CASRGAAAGFDEQYF
TRBV15,-,-,TRBJ2-3,TGTGCCACCAGCCCCCCTGTAGGAGATACGCAGTATTTT,CATSPPVGDTQYF
TRBV6-4,few,TRBD2,TRBJ2-2,TGTGCCAGCAGCCCGGACACCTCGGGGGGCGGGGAGCTGTTTTTT,CASSPDTSGGGELFF
TRBV7-9,-,TRBD1,TRBJ2-3,TGTGCCAGCAACTCCGGACAGGGAAAAATAGATACGCAGTATTTT,CASNSGQGKIDTQYF
TRBV4-1,few,-,TRBJ2-2,TGCGCCAGCACGGGGAGACACATGGGAACCGGGGAGCTGTTTTTT,CASTGRHMGTGELFF
TRBV5-4,-,-,TRBJ1-2,TGTGCCAGCAACCGGGCGGATAACAAAGCTAACTATGGCTACACCTTC,CASNRADNKANYGYTF
TRBV25-1,few,-,TRBJ1-1,TGTGCCAGCAGTGATTGGGGAAAGAACACTGAAGCTTTCTTT,CASSDWGKNTEAFF
TRBV19,-,-,TRBJ2-1,TGTGCCAGTAAGGAAGGAGGAGGGGTCGGGTACAATGAGCAGTTCTTC,CASKEGGGVGYNEQFF
TRBV9,-,TRBD2,TRBJ2-6,TGTGCCAGCAGCGTACCCCTTAGCGGGAGAGGGGCCAACGTCCTGACTTTC,CASSVPLSGRGANVLTF